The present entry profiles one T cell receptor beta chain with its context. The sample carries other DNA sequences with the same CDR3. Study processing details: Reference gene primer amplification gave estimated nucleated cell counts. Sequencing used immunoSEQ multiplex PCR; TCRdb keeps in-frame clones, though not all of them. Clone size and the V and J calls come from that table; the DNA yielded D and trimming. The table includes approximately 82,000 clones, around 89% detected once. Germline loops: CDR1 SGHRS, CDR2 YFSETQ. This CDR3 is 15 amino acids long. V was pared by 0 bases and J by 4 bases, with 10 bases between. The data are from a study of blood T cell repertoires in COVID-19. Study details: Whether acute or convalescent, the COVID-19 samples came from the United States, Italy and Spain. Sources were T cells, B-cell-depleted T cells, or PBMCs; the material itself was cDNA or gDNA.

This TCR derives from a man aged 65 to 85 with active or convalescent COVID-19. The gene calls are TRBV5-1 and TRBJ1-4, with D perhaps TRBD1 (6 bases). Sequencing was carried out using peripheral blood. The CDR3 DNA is TGCGCCAGCAGCTTGGCCGGGGGGCTTAATGAAAAACTGTTTTTT. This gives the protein CASSLAGGLNEKLFF.